Below, one T cell receptor (beta chain) is given with its context. Its antigen has not been determined. No clone much larger than this one lies a single base away; base qualities are absent. The immunoSEQ Assay was used to sequence TCRbeta CDR3 regions. After extraction, genomic DNA underwent amplification by bias-controlled multiplex PCR, followed by high-throughput sequencing. The paper's data handling went like this. To quantify the absolute abundance of every unique TCRbeta CDR3 region, sequences were collapsed and filtered. T cell fraction was estimated by normalizing TCRbeta template counts to usable DNA, which was measured by amplifying reference genes present in all nucleated cells. Repertoire TCRs were annotated as SARS-CoV-2-specific by exact matching of V gene, CDR3 amino acid sequence and J gene to a known reactive TCR set. The reference SARS-CoV-2 TCR set was derived from MIRA and filtered for enrichment in COVID-19-positive ImmuneCODE repertoires, a step that removed public or cross-reactive TCRs. Based on the MIRA antigens, annotated TCRs were further analysed at the level of specific ORF or position within ORF. Breadth was defined as the number of annotated unique rearrangements divided by the total number of unique productive rearrangements, and depth was defined as the summed frequency of the annotated unique rearrangements. Group comparisons of TCR breadth used two-sided Wilcoxon rank-sum tests. The source is immuneACCESS, and TCRdb retained only in-frame sequences with V and J called. Part of the clones is not carried over; for the studies checked, unresolved V genes explain less than half of this, and the remainder is unexplained. V and J calls and clone size come straight from that table; D and trimming were deduced from the DNA. In this sample the table shows 300,000 to 400,000 clones, around 88% of which occur a single time. In total, the top ten clones hold approximately 4.5% of the sample.

The record originates from a study of Ad26.COV2.S vaccination and SARS-CoV-2 variants listed by TCRdb under 2021. For context, the study as a whole: Donors in the vaccine arm were drawn from COV1001, a multicentre, randomized, double-blind, placebo-controlled phase I-IIa trial testing Ad26.COV2.S in healthy adults. Ad26.COV2.S was administered intramuscularly at a dose of 5x10^10 or 1x10^11 viral particles, either as one shot or as two shots given 56 days apart. TCRbeta repertoire sequencing served as the tool for gauging how specific and how broad the SARS-CoV-2-reactive T cell receptors were following Ad26.COV2.S vaccination. A total of around 32 samples were included in the TCR-sequenced set, comprising roughly 19 Ad26.COV2.S vaccine recipients, 5 placebo recipients and 8 SARS-CoV-2 convalescent individuals. Trial participants were randomized into five groups of five, in which low-dose or high-dose Ad26.COV2.S was given once or twice, or placebo was given on both occasions. Investigators did not know the trial group allocation while performing experiments and assessing outcomes. Overall study outcomes, separate from this receptor: After vaccination, spike-specific CD8+ and CD4+ T cell responses were reported to show substantial breadth. The study was not powered for comparison of responses between vaccine doses or regimens. Vaccine and placebo recipients had similar non-spike TCR breadth, a finding consistent with the vaccine containing only spike. Higher spike-specific TCR breadth was observed in Ad26.COV2.S recipients than in placebo recipients (P = 0.0014). The authors noted that total T cell responses may have been underestimated by the TCR breadth and depth analyses.

CDR1 and CDR2, looked up from the germline V gene, are SNHLY and FYNNEI. Cut back by 6 bases and 7 bases, the V and J ends lie 7 bases apart. The CDR3 sequence holds 12 residues, the cysteine and phenylalanine included. The DNA shown is the 36-base CDR3, in frame from base 1. The meaning of the sample's treatment or condition label: about 20 received Ad26.COV2.S at low or high dose, single or two shots; 5 received placebo; per-sample allocation not given. For vaccine and placebo recipients, repertoires were sequenced using samples collected on day 63 after the first injection. In Cohort 1b, about 27 adults aged 18-55 years were enrolled at a single site in Boston, USA, between 29 July and 7 August 2020. Ad26.COV2.S consisted of a replication-incompetent adenovirus type 26 vector by which a prefusion-stabilized SARS-CoV-2 spike protein from the original Wuhan strain was expressed.

This receptor was identified in a person between 18 and 65 years old who received the Ad26.COV2.S COVID-19 vaccine or a placebo. In this chain, TRBV2 is recombined with TRBJ1-6, with no D gene named confidently. The sequences come from peripheral blood, collected in a trial of Ad26.COV2.S vaccine versus placebo. The sequence in DNA is TGTGCCAGCAGATTGATCAATTCACCCCTCCACTTT. It encodes CASRLINSPLHF. Where the CDR3 stops, the reference TRBV2 and TRBJ1-6 genes take over; the full variable domain is EPEVTQTPSHQVTQMGQEVILRCVPISNHLYFYWYRQILGQKVEFLVSFYNNEISEKSEIFDDQFSVERPDGSNFTLKIRSTKLEDSAMYFCASRLINSPLHFGNGTRLTVT.